These T cell receptor beta chains were read from a single sample in a study of T cells in Graves' hyperthyroidism and ophthalmopathy. In TCRdb, the multiplex PCR reads were re-called with MiXCR into one record per CDR3 protein. The top ten clones hold 15% to 17% of a sample with about 690,000 distinct CDR3 sequences, roughly 17% of them seen once. The material sequenced was blood. The source is a man aged 50-59 years with Graves' hyperthyroidism. The CDR3 runs from the conserved cysteine through the conserved F or W. A D gene is named only where the DNA matches it firmly. Size is omitted from some rows. Given values are once, few, many or a class for expanded clones.

>TRBJ1-5|-|TRBV28|many
CASSLGQHNQPQHF
TGTGCCAGCAGTTTAGGACAGCATAATCAGCCCCAGCATTTT
>TRBJ2-7|-|TRBV29-1|-
CSVNEGGPYEQYF
TGCAGCGTTAACGAGGGAGGCCCCTACGAGCAGTACTTC
>TRBJ1-4|TRBD1|TRBV18|many
CASSPTQGAVGKLFF
TGTGCCAGCTCACCGACCCAGGGGGCAGTAGGAAAACTGTTTTTT
>TRBJ1-1|-|TRBV28|many
CASSLNGETNTEAFF
TGTGCCAGCAGTTTAAACGGGGAGACGAACACTGAAGCTTTCTTT
>TRBJ1-5|-|TRBV20-1|-
CSASLSGARGSNQPQHF
TGCAGTGCTAGTCTCTCCGGGGCCCGGGGGAGCAATCAGCCCCAGCATTTT
>TRBJ1-1|-|TRBV7-9|few
CASRERGEAFF
TGTGCCAGCAGAGAACGGGGGGAGGCTTTCTTT
>TRBJ2-6|TRBD1|TRBV7-9|few
CASSLSHATGDGANVLTF
TGTGCCAGCAGCTTATCCCACGCCACAGGGGATGGGGCCAACGTCCTGACTTTC
>TRBJ1-5|TRBD1|TRBV19|few
CASSSGTGFGQPQHF
TGTGCCAGTAGTTCAGGGACAGGGTTTGGACAGCCCCAGCATTTT
>TRBJ1-1|-|TRBV6-1|many
CASNLRQNTEAFF
TGTGCCAGCAACCTCCGACAGAACACTGAAGCTTTCTTT
>TRBJ2-7|TRBD1|TRBV20-1|many
CSARDLGQGYEQYF
TGCAGTGCTAGAGATCTAGGACAGGGCTACGAGCAGTACTTC
>TRBJ2-3|-|TRBV6-2/TRBV6-3|many
CASSYSMPDTQYF
TGTGCCAGCAGTTACTCGATGCCAGATACGCAGTATTTT
>TRBJ2-1|-|TRBV19|few
CASSMGTSYNEQFF
TGTGCCAGTAGTATGGGGACTTCTTACAATGAGCAGTTCTTC
>TRBJ1-5|-|TRBV28|many
CASSSQGGGWWSNQPQHF
TGTGCCAGCAGTTCTCAGGGCGGGGGGTGGTGGAGCAATCAGCCCCAGCATTTT
>TRBJ1-1|-|TRBV7-9|-
CASSLDGGVNTEAFF
TGTGCCAGCAGCTTAGACGGCGGAGTGAACACTGAAGCTTTCTTT
>TRBJ2-2|TRBD2|TRBV7-9|many
CASSLALTSGASNTGELFF
TGTGCCAGCAGCTTAGCACTGACTAGCGGGGCCTCGAACACCGGGGAGCTGTTTTTT
>TRBJ1-1|-|TRBV20-1|-
CSAPTGNTEAFF
TGCAGTGCCCCGACAGGGAACACTGAAGCTTTCTTT
>TRBJ2-2|-|TRBV2|many
CASKRGAGELFF
TGTGCCAGCAAGAGGGGAGCCGGGGAGCTGTTTTTT